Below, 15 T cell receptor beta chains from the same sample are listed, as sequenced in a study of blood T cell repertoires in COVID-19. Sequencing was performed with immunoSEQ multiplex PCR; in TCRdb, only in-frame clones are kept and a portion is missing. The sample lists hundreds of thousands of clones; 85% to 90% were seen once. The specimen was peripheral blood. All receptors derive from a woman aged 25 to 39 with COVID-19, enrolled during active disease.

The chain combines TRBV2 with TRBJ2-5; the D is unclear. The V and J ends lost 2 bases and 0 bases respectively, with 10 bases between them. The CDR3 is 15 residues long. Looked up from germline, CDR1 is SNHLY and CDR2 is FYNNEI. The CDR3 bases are TGTGCCAGCAGTGAACTATATCGCGACCAAGAGACCCAGTACTTC. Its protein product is CASSELYRDQETQYF.

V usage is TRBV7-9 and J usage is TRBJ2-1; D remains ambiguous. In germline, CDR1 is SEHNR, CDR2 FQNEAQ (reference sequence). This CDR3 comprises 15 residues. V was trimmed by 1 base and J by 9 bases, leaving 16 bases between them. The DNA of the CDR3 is TGTGCCAGCAGCTTAGTTGAGCGACCTGTGTCTGAGCAGTTCTTC. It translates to CASSLVERPVSEQFF.

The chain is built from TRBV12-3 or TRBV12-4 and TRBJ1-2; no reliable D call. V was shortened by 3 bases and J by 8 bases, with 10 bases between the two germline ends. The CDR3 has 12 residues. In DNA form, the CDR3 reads TGTGCCAGCAGTTTGCTCTTAGAGGGCTACACCTTC. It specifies CASSLLLEGYTF.

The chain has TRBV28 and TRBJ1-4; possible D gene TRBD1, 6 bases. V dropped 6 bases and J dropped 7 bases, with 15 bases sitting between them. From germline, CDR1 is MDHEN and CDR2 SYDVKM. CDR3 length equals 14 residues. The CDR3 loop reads CASRPQGVREKLFF. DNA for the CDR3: TGTGCCAGCAGACCACAGGGTGTACGTGAAAAACTGTTTTTT.

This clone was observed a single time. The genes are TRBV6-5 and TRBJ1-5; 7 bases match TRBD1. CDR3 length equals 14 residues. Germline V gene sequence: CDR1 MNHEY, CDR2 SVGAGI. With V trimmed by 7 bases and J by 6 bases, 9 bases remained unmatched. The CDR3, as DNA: TGTGCCAGCAACTGGGACAGCGAGGCTCAGCCCCAGCATTTT. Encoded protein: CASNWDSEAQPQHF.

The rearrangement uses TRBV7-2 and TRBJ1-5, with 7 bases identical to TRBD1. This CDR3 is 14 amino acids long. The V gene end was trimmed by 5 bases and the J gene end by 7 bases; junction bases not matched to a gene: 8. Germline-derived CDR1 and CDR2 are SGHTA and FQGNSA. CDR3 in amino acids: CASSPRQGLQPQHF. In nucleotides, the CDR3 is TGTGCCAGCAGCCCCCGACAGGGATTGCAGCCCCAGCATTTT.

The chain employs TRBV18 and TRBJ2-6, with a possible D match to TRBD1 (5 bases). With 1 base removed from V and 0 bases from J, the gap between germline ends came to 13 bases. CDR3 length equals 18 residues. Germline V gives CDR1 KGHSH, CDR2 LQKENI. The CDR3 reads CASSPLRQRNSGANVLTF. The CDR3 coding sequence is TGTGCCAGCTCACCACTCCGACAGAGAAACTCTGGGGCCAACGTCCTGACTTTC.

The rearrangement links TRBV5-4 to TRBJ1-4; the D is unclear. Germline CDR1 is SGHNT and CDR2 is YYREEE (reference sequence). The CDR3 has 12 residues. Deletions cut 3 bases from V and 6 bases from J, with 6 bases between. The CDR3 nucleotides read TGTGCCAGCAGCTCTCGCGATGAAAAACTGTTTTTT. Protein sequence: CASSSRDEKLFF.

CDR3: CASSLAQTGAAYEQYF. CDR3 nucleotides: TGCGCCAGCAGCTTGGCCCAGACAGGGGCGGCGTACGAGCAGTACTTC. This chain joins TRBV5-1 and TRBJ2-7; 8 bases map to TRBD1. CDR3 size: 16 residues. The V gene end was trimmed by 0 bases and the J gene end by 4 bases; junction bases not matched to a gene: 9. Germline CDR1 and CDR2: SGHRS and YFSETQ. The whole variable domain, remainder taken from reference TRBV5-1 and TRBJ2-7, is KAGVTQTPRYLIKTRGQQVTLSCSPISGHRSVSWYQQTPGQGLQFLFEYFSETQRNKGNFPGRFSGRQFSNSRSEMNVSTLELGDSALYLCASSLAQTGAAYEQYFGPGTRLTVT.

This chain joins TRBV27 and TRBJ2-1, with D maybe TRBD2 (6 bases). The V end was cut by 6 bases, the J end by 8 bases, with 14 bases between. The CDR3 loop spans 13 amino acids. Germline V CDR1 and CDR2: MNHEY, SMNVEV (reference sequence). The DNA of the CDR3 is TGTGCCAGCAGCTTCCGGGGGAGGCATGAGCAGTTCTTC. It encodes CASSFRGRHEQFF.

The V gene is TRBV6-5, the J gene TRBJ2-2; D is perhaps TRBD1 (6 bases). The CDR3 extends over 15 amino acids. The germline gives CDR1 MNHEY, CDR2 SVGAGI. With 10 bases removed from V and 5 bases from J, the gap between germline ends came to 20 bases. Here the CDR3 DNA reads TGTGCCACGATCAAACAGGGAACGGGAACCGGGGAGCTGTTTTTT. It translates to CATIKQGTGTGELFF.

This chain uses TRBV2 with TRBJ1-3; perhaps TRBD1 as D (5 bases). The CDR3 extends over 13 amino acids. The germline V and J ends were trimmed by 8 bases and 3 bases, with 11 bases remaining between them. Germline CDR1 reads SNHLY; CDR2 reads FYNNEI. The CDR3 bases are TGTGCCAGCCAGACAGCGAATGGAAACACCATATATTTT. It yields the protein CASQTANGNTIYF. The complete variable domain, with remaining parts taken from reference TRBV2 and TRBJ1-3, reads EPEVTQTPSHQVTQMGQEVILRCVPISNHLYFYWYRQILGQKVEFLVSFYNNEISEKSEIFDDQFSVERPDGSNFTLKIRSTKLEDSAMYFCASQTANGNTIYFGEGSWLTVV.

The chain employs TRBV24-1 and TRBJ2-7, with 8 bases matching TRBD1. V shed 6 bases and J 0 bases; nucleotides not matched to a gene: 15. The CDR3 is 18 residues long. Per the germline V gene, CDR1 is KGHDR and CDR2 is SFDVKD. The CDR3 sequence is CATSTQGAGRLISYEQYF. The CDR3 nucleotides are TGTGCCACCAGTACCCAGGGGGCCGGGCGGCTCATCTCCTACGAGCAGTACTTC.

Here the CDR3 reads CASSETYVTQYF. In DNA, the CDR3 is TGTGCCAGCAGTGAGACATATGTGACCCAGTACTTC. The rearrangement uses TRBV25-1 and TRBJ2-5; D gene unclear. Germline V gene lookup returns CDR1 MGHDK and CDR2 SYGVNS. The V and J ends lost 3 bases and 7 bases respectively, with 9 bases between them. The CDR3 consists of 12 residues.

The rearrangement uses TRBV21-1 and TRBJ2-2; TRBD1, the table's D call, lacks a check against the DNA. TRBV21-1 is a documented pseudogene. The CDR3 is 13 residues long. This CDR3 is CASSPGATGELFF. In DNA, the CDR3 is TGTGCCAGCAGTCCAGGCGCCACCGGGGAGCTGTTTTTT.